This is a list of T cell receptor beta chains from one sample in a study of identical twins. TCRdb processed the 5' RACE reads anew with MiXCR; each CDR3 protein has one entry. The data contain about 280,000 distinct CDR3 sequences, 6.5% to 9.5% of them singletons. This sample was shared with a second study, whose subject was yellow fever vaccine responses in identical twins.

Sequencing input: memory (CD45RO+) T cells sorted from blood. The receptors come from a woman between 18 and 29 years old in good health. Each CDR3 is given with its conserved first and last residue. Fields, in order: J gene, V gene, D gene, clone size, CDR3 DNA, CDR3 protein. The D gene is left open where the match is weak. Not every row has a clone size; where given, it reads once, few, many or a size class.

TRBJ2-3,TRBV11-3,-,-,TGTGCCAGCAGCTTAGATGGGACTAGCACAGATACGCAGTATTTT,CASSLDGTSTDTQYF
TRBJ1-5,TRBV20-1,TRBD1,many,TGCAGTGCTAGAGTACAGGGGAATCAGCCCCAGCATTTT,CSARVQGNQPQHF
TRBJ2-1,TRBV6-2/TRBV6-3,TRBD2,many,TGTGCCAGCACTAGGACAGGGGCCGGGACTAGCGGCTACAATGAGCAGTTCTTC,CASTRTGAGTSGYNEQFF
TRBJ2-5,TRBV28,TRBD2,-,TGTGCCAGCCCCCCCCGGTTAGCGGGGTGGGAGACCCAGTACTTC,CASPPRLAGWETQYF
TRBJ2-3,TRBV29-1,-,many,TGCAGCGTTGACAGGGCAGATACGCAGTATTTT,CSVDRADTQYF
TRBJ2-2,TRBV20-1,-,-,TGCAGTGCTAGAGGGGGGTGGACCGGGGAGCTGTTTTTT,CSARGGWTGELFF
TRBJ2-1,TRBV19,TRBD1,-,TGTGCCAGTAGTATTTTCCGACAGGGAACCAGCTCCTACAATGAGCAGTTCTTC,CASSIFRQGTSSYNEQFF
TRBJ2-3,TRBV12-3/TRBV12-4,TRBD1,few,TGTGCCAGCAGAATACAGGGGGCAGTTACAGATACGCAGTATTTT,CASRIQGAVTDTQYF
TRBJ2-3,TRBV3-1,TRBD2,few,TGTGCCAGCAGCCAAGTTTTTGGCGGGAGGATATCAGATACGCAGTATTTT,CASSQVFGGRISDTQYF
TRBJ1-6,TRBV3-1,-,many,TGTGCCAGCAGTTCCTCGGGGTCACCCCTCCACTTT,CASSSSGSPLHF
TRBJ2-4,TRBV7-9,TRBD2,-,TGTGCCAGCTCGGGGGTAGCGGGAGTGGCCAAAAACATTCAGTACTTC,CASSGVAGVAKNIQYF
TRBJ2-2,TRBV7-9,-,few,TGTGCCAGCAGCGCCCGCAACACCGGGGAGCTGTTTTTT,CASSARNTGELFF
TRBJ2-3,TRBV5-1,-,-,TGCGCCAGCAGCTTGGAGGCGGCGCCAGATACGAAGTATTTT,CASSLEAAPDTKYF
TRBJ2-1,TRBV4-1,TRBD2,many,TGCGCCAGCAGCCAAGGGCTAGCGGGGGTGCCCTCCTACAATGAGCAGTTCTTC,CASSQGLAGVPSYNEQFF
TRBJ1-6,TRBV20-1,-,few,TGCAGTGCTAGAGATATTTGGGCGGAGAGCTCCTATAATTCACCCCTCCACTTT,CSARDIWAESSYNSPLHF
TRBJ2-5,TRBV28,-,once,TGTGCCAGCAGTCCACCCGGATCGGGGGGCCGCGGGACCCAGTACTTC,CASSPPGSGGRGTQYF
TRBJ2-3,TRBV6-2/TRBV6-3,TRBD1,few,TGTGCCAGCAGCCAGGGACAGGGGGCGGCAGATACGCAGTATTTT,CASSQGQGAADTQYF
TRBJ1-2,TRBV6-5,-,many,TGTGCCAGCAGTTATACCACAGACTATGGCTACACCTTC,CASSYTTDYGYTF
TRBJ2-5,TRBV20-1,TRBD2,few,TGCAGTGCTAGACAGCTTGGGGGGGGAAAGCGAGGGGAGACCCAGTACTTC,CSARQLGGGKRGETQYF
TRBJ2-2,TRBV5-5,-,-,TGTGCCAGCAGCTCTTACATGACCGGGGAGCTGTTTTTT,CASSSYMTGELFF
TRBJ2-3,TRBV28,-,many,TGTGCCAGCACGACTACCTTTGCAGATACGCAGTATTTT,CASTTTFADTQYF
TRBJ1-6,TRBV18,TRBD1,-,TGTGCCAGCTCAGTGGACAGGGGCAATTCACCCCTCCACTTT,CASSVDRGNSPLHF
TRBJ2-3,TRBV2,-,many,TGTGCCAGCAGACTAGAGGCTAGCACAGATACGCAGTATTTT,CASRLEASTDTQYF
TRBJ1-3,TRBV12-3/TRBV12-4,-,many,TGTGCCAGCAGTTTAGGCCGCTCTGGAAACACCATATATTTT,CASSLGRSGNTIYF
TRBJ1-6,TRBV2,-,few,TGTGCCAGCAGTGAAGCGGGATTCTCCTATAATTCACCCCTCCACTTT,CASSEAGFSYNSPLHF
TRBJ2-5,TRBV5-1,-,many,TGCGCCAGCAGCTATGGACACAAAGAAGAGACCCAGTACTTC,CASSYGHKEETQYF
TRBJ2-7,TRBV27,TRBD2,many,TGTGCCAGCAGTTGGAAAAGCGGGATCCCCTACGAGCAGTACTTC,CASSWKSGIPYEQYF